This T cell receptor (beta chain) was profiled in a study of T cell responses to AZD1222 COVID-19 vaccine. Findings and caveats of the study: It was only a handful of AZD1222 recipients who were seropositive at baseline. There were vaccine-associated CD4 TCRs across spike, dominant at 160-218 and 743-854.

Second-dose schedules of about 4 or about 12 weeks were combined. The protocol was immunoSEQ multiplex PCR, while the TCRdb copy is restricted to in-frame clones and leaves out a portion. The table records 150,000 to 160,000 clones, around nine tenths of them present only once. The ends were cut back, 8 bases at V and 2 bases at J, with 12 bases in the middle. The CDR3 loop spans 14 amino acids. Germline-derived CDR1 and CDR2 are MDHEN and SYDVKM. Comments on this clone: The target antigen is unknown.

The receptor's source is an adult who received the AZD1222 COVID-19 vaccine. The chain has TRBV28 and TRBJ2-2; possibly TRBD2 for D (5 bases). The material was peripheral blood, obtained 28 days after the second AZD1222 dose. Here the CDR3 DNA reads TGTGCCAGCCGAGCGGACCTTAACACCGGGGAGCTGTTTTTT. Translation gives CASRADLNTGELFF.